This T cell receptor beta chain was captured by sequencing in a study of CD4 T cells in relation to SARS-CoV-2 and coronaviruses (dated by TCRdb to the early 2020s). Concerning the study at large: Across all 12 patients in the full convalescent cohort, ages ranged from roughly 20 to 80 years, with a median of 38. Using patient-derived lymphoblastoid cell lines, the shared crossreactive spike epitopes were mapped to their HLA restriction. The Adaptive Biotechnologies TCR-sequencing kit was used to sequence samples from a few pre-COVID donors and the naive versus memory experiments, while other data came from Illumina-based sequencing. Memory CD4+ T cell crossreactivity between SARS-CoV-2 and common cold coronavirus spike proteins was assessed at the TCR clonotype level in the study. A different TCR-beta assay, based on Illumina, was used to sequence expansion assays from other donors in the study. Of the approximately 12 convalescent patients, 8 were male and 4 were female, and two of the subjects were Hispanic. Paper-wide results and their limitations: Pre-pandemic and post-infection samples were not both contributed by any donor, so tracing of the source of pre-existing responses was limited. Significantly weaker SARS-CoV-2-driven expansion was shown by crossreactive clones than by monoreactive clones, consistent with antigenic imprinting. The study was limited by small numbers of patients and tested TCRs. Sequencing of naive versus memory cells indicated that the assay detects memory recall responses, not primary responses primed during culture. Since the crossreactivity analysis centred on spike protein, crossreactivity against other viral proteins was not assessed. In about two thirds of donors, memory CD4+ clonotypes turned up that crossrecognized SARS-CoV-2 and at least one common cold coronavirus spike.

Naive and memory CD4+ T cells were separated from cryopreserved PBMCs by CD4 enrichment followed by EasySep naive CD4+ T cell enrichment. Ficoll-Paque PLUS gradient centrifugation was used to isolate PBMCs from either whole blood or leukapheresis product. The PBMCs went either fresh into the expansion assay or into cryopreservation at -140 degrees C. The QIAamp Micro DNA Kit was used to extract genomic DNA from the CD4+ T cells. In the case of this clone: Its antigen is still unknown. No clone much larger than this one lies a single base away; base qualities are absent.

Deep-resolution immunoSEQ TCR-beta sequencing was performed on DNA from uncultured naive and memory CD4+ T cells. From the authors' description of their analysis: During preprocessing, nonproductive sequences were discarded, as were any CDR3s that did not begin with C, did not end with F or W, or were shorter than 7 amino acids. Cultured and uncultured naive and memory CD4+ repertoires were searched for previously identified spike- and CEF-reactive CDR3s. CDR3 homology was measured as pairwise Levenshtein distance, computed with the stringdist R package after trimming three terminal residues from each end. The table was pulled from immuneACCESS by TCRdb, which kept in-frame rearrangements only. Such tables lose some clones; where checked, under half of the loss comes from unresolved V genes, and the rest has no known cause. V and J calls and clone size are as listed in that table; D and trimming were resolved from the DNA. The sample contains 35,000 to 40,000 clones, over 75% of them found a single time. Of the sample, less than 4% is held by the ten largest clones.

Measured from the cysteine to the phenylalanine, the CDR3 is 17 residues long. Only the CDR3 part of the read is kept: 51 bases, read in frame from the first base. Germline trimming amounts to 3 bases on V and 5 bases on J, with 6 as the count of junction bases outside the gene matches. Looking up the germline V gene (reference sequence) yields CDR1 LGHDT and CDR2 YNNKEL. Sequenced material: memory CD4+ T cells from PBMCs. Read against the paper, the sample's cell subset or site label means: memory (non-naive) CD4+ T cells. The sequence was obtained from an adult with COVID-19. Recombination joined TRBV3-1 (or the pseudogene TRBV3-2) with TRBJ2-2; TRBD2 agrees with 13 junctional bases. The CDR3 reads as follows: CASSQRTSGRITGELFF. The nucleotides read TGTGCCAGCAGCCAGCGGACTAGCGGGAGAATTACCGGGGAGCTGTTTTTT.